The 13 T cell receptor beta chains below were found in one sample sequenced in a study of neoadjuvant anti-PD-1 for oral cavity cancer. Generated by immunoSEQ multiplex PCR, the TCRdb table keeps only in-frame clones and is missing some. The profile shows more than 10,000 clones, over 65% of them singletons. The material sequenced was PBMCs, taken before nivolumab (anti-PD-1) treatment. The receptors stem from a person aged 40 to 85 with oral cavity squamous cell carcinoma.

The rearrangement joins TRBV5-4 to TRBJ2-5; TRBD2 agrees at 16 bases. The trim removed 0 bases at V and 5 bases at J, leaving 1 base unmatched. This CDR3 spans 16 amino acids. The germline V gene has CDR1 SGHNT and CDR2 YYREEE (reference sequence). In DNA, the CDR3 is TGTGCCAGCAGCTTGGGGGGACTAGCGGGGGGGGAGACCCAGTACTTC. Residues: CASSLGGLAGGETQYF.

This clone has just a few counts. The gene calls are TRBV10-1 and TRBJ2-5, with D maybe TRBD2 (5 bases). CDR3 size: 16 residues. Germline V gene sequence: CDR1 WNHNN, CDR2 SYGVQD (reference sequence). The V end was cut by 6 bases, the J end by 4 bases, with 21 bases between. The DNA for the CDR3 is TGCGCCAGCAGCGGACTCGAGGGTGGTCGGTCAGAGACCCAGTACTTC. Encoded protein: CASSGLEGGRSETQYF.

The chain is built from TRBV5-4 and TRBJ1-2; D is possibly TRBD1 (5 bases). The germline CDR1 and CDR2 sequences are SGHNT and YYREEE (reference sequence). This CDR3 has 14 amino acids. Trimming shortened V by 2 bases and J by 3 bases, and 11 bases separated the two germline ends. The CDR3 protein is CASSFGDRDYGYTF. The CDR3 nucleotides are TGTGCCAGCAGCTTCGGAGACAGAGACTATGGCTACACCTTC.

V is TRBV11-2 and J is TRBJ1-2; weak D call: TRBD1 (6 bases). CDR3 length: 15 amino acids. V lost 3 bases and J 0 bases, leaving 11 bases between the germline ends. Germline V gene sequence: CDR1 SGHAT, CDR2 FQNNGV. In DNA, the CDR3 is TGTGCCAGCAGCTTCGGGGGGCCCGCTAACTATGGCTACACCTTC. Amino acid sequence: CASSFGGPANYGYTF.

The chain links TRBV6-1 to TRBJ2-3; 8 bases fit TRBD1. Germline-derived CDR1 and CDR2 are MNHNS and SASEGT. The V and J ends lost 4 bases and 7 bases, in that order; junction bases with no gene match: 10. This CDR3 has 15 amino acids. CDR3 region: CASSVAQGARNTQYF. As DNA, the CDR3 is TGTGCCAGCAGTGTCGCCCAGGGGGCGAGAAATACGCAGTATTTT.

The chain uses TRBV7-9 and TRBJ1-2; D is perhaps TRBD1 (5 bases). The CDR3 has 13 residues. CDR1 and CDR2 from the germline V gene are SEHNR and FQNEAQ (reference sequence). V was trimmed by 6 bases and J by 7 bases, leaving 15 bases between them. The CDR3 DNA follows: TGTGCCAGCAGTCCCGAGAGGGGTTCTGGCTACACCTTC. Residues: CASSPERGSGYTF.

As concerns this clone: Other nucleotide sequences from this sample produce the same CDR3. This chain uses TRBV4-1 with TRBJ2-2, with a weak D call TRBD2 (7 bases). CDR3 length equals 17 residues. CDR1 and CDR2 (germline): MGHRA, YSYEKL. Trimming removed 0 bases at V and 0 bases at J, with 11 bases between. CDR3 sequence (DNA): TGCGCCAGCAGCCAAGATGGGGGGGGCGCGAACACCGGGGAGCTGTTTTTT. This translates into CASSQDGGGANTGELFF.

The gene calls are TRBV25-1 and TRBJ1-6, with D unresolved. Trimming took 3 bases from V and 8 from J, leaving 5 bases between them. Germline CDR1 MGHDK, CDR2 SYGVNS. The CDR3 extends over 12 amino acids. This chain's CDR3 is CASSEGYSPLHF. For the CDR3, the DNA is TGTGCCAGCAGTGAGGGATATTCACCCCTCCACTTT.

The chain employs TRBV10-1 and TRBJ2-1, with D perhaps matching TRBD2 (6 bases). The CDR3 spans 15 residues. Trimming cost V 10 bases and J 0 bases, with 16 bases left between them. The germline CDR1 and CDR2 sequences are WNHNN and SYGVQD (reference sequence). The DNA of the CDR3 is TGCGCCACCTCCAGCGGAGGGAGCTCCTACAATGAGCAGTTCTTC. This sequence encodes CATSSGGSSYNEQFF.

This chain links TRBV5-1 with TRBJ2-2; 8 nucleotides align to TRBD2. The length of the CDR3 is 14 residues. Per germline, CDR1 SGHRS and CDR2 YFSETQ. V lost 5 bases, J lost 0 bases, and 0 bases stayed unmatched. CDR3 nucleotide sequence: TGCGCCAGCAGGACTAGCGCGAACACCGGGGAGCTGTTTTTT. This sequence encodes CASRTSANTGELFF.

This clone was counted once. This chain uses TRBV7-9 with TRBJ1-1; D remains ambiguous. CDR1 SEHNR and CDR2 FQNEAQ come from the germline V gene (reference sequence). V gave up 2 bases and J gave up 6 bases, with 7 bases separating them. CDR3 length: 12 residues. The CDR3: CASSLNDPEAFF. The CDR3 DNA sequence: TGTGCCAGCAGCTTAAATGACCCTGAAGCTTTCTTT. Filled out from reference TRBV7-9 and TRBJ1-1, the complete variable domain reads DTGVSQNPRHKITKRGQNVTFRCDPISEHNRLYWYRQTLGQGPEFLTYFQNEAQLEKSRLLSDRFSAERPKGSFSTLEIQRTEQGDSAMYLCASSLNDPEAFFGQGTRLTVV.

The V call is TRBV4-2, the J call TRBJ2-5, with TRBD2 identical over 8 bases. The germline V gene has CDR1 LGHNA and CDR2 YNFKEQ. Trimming cost V 4 bases and J 4 bases; bases outside gene matches: 5. The CDR3 contains 14 residues. CDR3 sequence reads: CASSPGGGVETQYF. CDR3 sequence (DNA): TGTGCCAGCAGCCCGGGGGGGGGCGTAGAGACCCAGTACTTC.

CDR3 sequence (DNA): TGTGCCACCACGCTGGGGTTAAAAGAGACCCAGTACTTC. This sequence encodes CATTLGLKETQYF. The rearrangement joins TRBV7-8 to TRBJ2-5; D is unclear. The CDR3 runs 13 residues. Germline CDR1 is SGHVS and CDR2 is FQNEAQ. V was cut by 10 bases and J by 3 bases, with 15 bases left in between.